The 16 T cell receptor beta chains below all came from one sample that was sequenced in a study of T cell responses to AZD1222 COVID-19 vaccine. Here immunoSEQ multiplex PCR was the method, and the copy in TCRdb shows in-frame clones only, minus some. Here the sample spans nearly 90,000 clones, 70% to 90% being singletons. Sequenced here: peripheral blood, sampled on day 0 of MenACWY control vaccination. Receptors were obtained from an adult in good health.

The CDR3: CASSPSLAGGETQYF. In nucleotides, the CDR3 is TGTGCCAGCAGCCCTTCTTTGGCTGGGGGGGAGACCCAGTACTTC. V and J are TRBV28 and TRBJ2-5; tentatively, D is TRBD2 (6 bases). CDR3 size: 15 residues. V was shortened by 6 bases and J by 5 bases, with 19 bases between the two germline ends. Germline CDR1 and CDR2: MDHEN and SYDVKM.

V usage is TRBV7-8 and J usage is TRBJ1-1, with no clear D. CDR1 and CDR2 from the germline V gene are SGHVS and FQNEAQ. This CDR3 comprises 15 residues. V was clipped by 2 bases and J by 2 bases, with 12 bases between them. CDR3 region: CASSLLKRTNTEAFF. In DNA form, the CDR3 reads TGTGCCAGCAGCTTACTTAAACGAACAAACACTGAAGCTTTCTTT.

The chain has TRBV14 and TRBJ2-1; the match to TRBD2 covers 8 bases. Germline loops: CDR1 SGHDN, CDR2 FVKESK. Germline trimming cut 1 base from V and 2 bases from J; bases unmatched to any gene: 4. There are 16 residues in the CDR3. The CDR3: CASSQGAGGTYNEQFF. As DNA, the CDR3 is TGTGCCAGCAGCCAAGGTGCGGGGGGAACCTACAATGAGCAGTTCTTC.

The rearrangement uses TRBV19 and TRBJ2-7, with D tentatively TRBD1 (6 bases). This CDR3 is built from 14 residues. CDR1 and CDR2 from the germline V gene are LNHDA and SQIVND (reference sequence). The V end was cut by 9 bases, the J end by 0 bases, with 15 bases between. The CDR3 coding sequence is TGTGCCAGCCGGACAGTTCAAAACTCCTACGAGCAGTACTTC. Protein product: CASRTVQNSYEQYF.

This chain links TRBV27 with TRBJ2-1, with D tentatively TRBD2 (5 bases). From germline, CDR1 is MNHEY and CDR2 SMNVEV (reference sequence). The CDR3 sequence is 13 residues long. Trimming left V 3 bases short and J 8 bases short, with 11 bases between. CDR3 sequence reads: CASSFPGSDEQFF. CDR3 nucleotide sequence: TGTGCCAGCAGTTTCCCGGGGTCGGATGAGCAGTTCTTC.

The DNA for the CDR3 is TGTGCCAGCAGCTTAACACAGGGCTACGAGCAGTACTTC. Residues: CASSLTQGYEQYF. The chain is built from TRBV7-9 and TRBJ2-7; D may be TRBD1 (6 bases). The V gene's germline CDR1 is SEHNR and CDR2 FQNEAQ (reference sequence). V was trimmed by 2 bases and J by 3 bases, leaving 8 bases between them. The CDR3 is 13 residues long.

The chain couples TRBV18 to TRBJ2-7; 14 positions match TRBD2. J lost 4 bases, V lost 4 bases, and 9 bases had no gene match. The CDR3 has 17 amino acids. Germline CDR1 is KGHSH and CDR2 is LQKENI. The CDR3 loop reads CASSQGTSGGLKYEQYF. The CDR3 region has the DNA TGTGCCAGCTCACAAGGGACTAGCGGGGGCCTTAAATACGAGCAGTACTTC.

By share of the sample, this clone is medium-sized. V is TRBV19 and J is TRBJ1-1; D unresolved. V was trimmed by 5 bases and J by 11 bases, leaving 12 bases between them. Germline V gives CDR1 LNHDA, CDR2 SQIVND (reference sequence). The CDR3 is made up of 11 amino acids. The CDR3 region is CASSYMDSAFF. The DNA of the CDR3 is TGTGCCAGTAGTTACATGGATTCGGCTTTCTTT.

The CDR3 is CASSPWDTDTQYF. For the CDR3, the DNA is TGTGCCAGCAGCCCCTGGGACACAGATACGCAGTATTTT. This chain uses TRBV7-9 with TRBJ2-3; D is uncertain. V lost 5 bases, J lost 2 bases, and 8 bases lay in between. This CDR3 has 13 amino acids. Germline V gene data show CDR1 as SEHNR and CDR2 as FQNEAQ (reference sequence). Supplemented by reference TRBV7-9 and TRBJ2-3, the full variable domain reads DTGVSQNPRHKITKRGQNVTFRCDPISEHNRLYWYRQTLGQGPEFLTYFQNEAQLEKSRLLSDRFSAERPKGSFSTLEIQRTEQGDSAMYLCASSPWDTDTQYFGPGTRLTVL.

CDR3 nucleotides: TGTGCCAGCAGCCCTCCCCTAGCGCACCTCCAGTACTTC. It encodes CASSPPLAHLQYF. The rearrangement links TRBV28 to TRBJ2-7; D is possibly TRBD2 (6 bases). CDR3 length: 13 amino acids. Trimming removed 6 bases from V and 10 bases from J, with 19 bases in between. Germline V gene sequence: CDR1 MDHEN, CDR2 SYDVKM. Full variable domain (remainder filled in from reference TRBV28 and TRBJ2-7): DVKVTQSSRYLVKRTGEKVFLECVQDMDHENMFWYRQDPGLGLRLIYFSYDVKMKEKGDIPEGYSVSREKKERFSLILESASTNQTSMYLCASSPPLAHLQYFGPGTRLTVT.

V gene TRBV3-1 (or the pseudogene TRBV3-2) combines with J gene TRBJ2-1; a possible D gene is TRBD1 (6 bases). From germline, CDR1 is LGHDT and CDR2 YNNKEL (reference sequence). Trimming removed 7 bases from V and 3 bases from J, with 19 bases in between. CDR3 size: 16 residues. CDR3 loop: CASTRGSRGLYNEQFF. The CDR3 nucleotides read TGTGCCAGCACCCGAGGGAGCAGGGGTCTCTACAATGAGCAGTTCTTC.

The chain couples TRBV4-2 to TRBJ2-1; no reliable D call. With 4 bases removed from V and 9 bases from J, the gap between germline ends came to 16 bases. Germline assignment: CDR1 LGHNA and CDR2 YNFKEQ. The CDR3 runs to 14 residues. The CDR3 region is CASSRISERTEQFF. The CDR3 region has the DNA TGTGCCAGCAGCCGGATCTCAGAACGGACTGAGCAGTTCTTC.

The V and J genes are TRBV28 and TRBJ1-5, with 9 positions matching TRBD1. The germline gives CDR1 MDHEN, CDR2 SYDVKM. The trim removed 4 bases at V and 4 bases at J, leaving 5 bases unmatched. The CDR3 is 15 residues long. CDR3 residues: CASSSPGQGNQPQHF. CDR3 nucleotide sequence: TGTGCCAGCAGTTCTCCGGGACAGGGAAATCAGCCCCAGCATTTT.

The rearrangement uses TRBV9 and TRBJ1-6; 8 bases are a match to TRBD1. V lost 3 bases and J lost 8; bases outside the gene matches: 10. The CDR3 consists of 16 residues. Germline V lookup: CDR1 SGDLS, CDR2 YYNGEE. For the CDR3, the DNA is TGTGCCAGCAGCGAGCGGGGAGACAGGGGACATTCACCCCTCCACTTT. It encodes CASSERGDRGHSPLHF.

The chain joins TRBV7-2 to TRBJ1-1, with 9 bases matching TRBD1. Per germline, CDR1 SGHTA and CDR2 FQGNSA. The CDR3 consists of 15 residues. Unmatched junction bases numbered 9, after V lost 4 bases and J lost 6 bases. CDR3 in DNA: TGTGCCAGCAGCTCCGGACAGGGGAATAGCGCTGAAGCTTTCTTT. The encoded protein is CASSSGQGNSAEAFF.

This chain links TRBV29-1 with TRBJ2-3, with D uncertain. Trimming removed 8 bases from V and 4 bases from J, with 10 bases in between. CDR1 is SQVTM, CDR2 ANQGSEA, per germline. This CDR3 contains 11 residues. The CDR3 reads CSPGSADTQYF. The CDR3 coding sequence is TGCAGCCCCGGCAGCGCAGATACGCAGTATTTT.